This T cell receptor delta chain was recovered during a study of human gamma delta and Vdelta1 T cells (dated by TCRdb to about 2018). Looking at the study overall: The study examined Delta One T cells, which are Vd1+ gamma-delta T cells, as cytotoxic effectors against acute myeloid leukemia.

In regard to this clone: Its antigen is not yet known. No much larger clonotype is one base removed from it; base qualities were not supplied.

What the research found in general, with its limitations: Delta One T cells were reported to be polyclonal and to show broad cytotoxic targeting of acute myeloid leukemia.

Library method: PCR. The data were produced on an Illumina MiSeq. After TCRdb called clones again from the public reads with CATT, rows with identical DNA were merged. A total of fewer than 15,000 delta-chain clones appear in this sample, less than 60% of them only once. The ten biggest clones cover roughly 1.6% of the sample. The germline V gene gives CDR1 as TSWWSYY and CDR2 as QGS. Counted from cysteine to phenylalanine, this CDR3 has 18 amino acids. Only CDR3 DNA is held: 54 bases, read in frame from base 1. V is clipped by 4 bases and J by 0 bases, and the sequence between their germline boundaries is 21 bases long.

The rearranged chain carries TRDV1 and TRDJ1, and the D gene may be TRDD3, 5 bases matching. The sample comprised Vdelta1 gamma-delta T cells from blood grown in culture (DOT cells). The label giving this sample's cell subset or site can be read as: Delta One T cells, in vitro expanded/differentiated Vd1+ gamma-delta T cells. This receptor was identified in a human donor in good health. This receptor carries the CDR3 CALGVAEGGLRHTDKLIF. The DNA reads as follows: TGTGCTCTTGGGGTAGCGGAAGGGGGCCTCCGACACACCGATAAACTCATCTTT.